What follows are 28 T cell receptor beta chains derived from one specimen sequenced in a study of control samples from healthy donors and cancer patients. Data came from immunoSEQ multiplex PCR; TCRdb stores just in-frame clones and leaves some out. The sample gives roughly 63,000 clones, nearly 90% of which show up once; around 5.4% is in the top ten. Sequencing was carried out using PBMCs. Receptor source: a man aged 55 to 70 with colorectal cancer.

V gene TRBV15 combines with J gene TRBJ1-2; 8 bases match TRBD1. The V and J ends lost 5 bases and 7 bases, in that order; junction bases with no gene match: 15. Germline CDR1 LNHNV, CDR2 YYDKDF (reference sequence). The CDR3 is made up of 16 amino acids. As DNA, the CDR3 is TGTGCCACCAGCCCTTATTCCGGACAGGGAGGGGGTGGCTACACCTTC. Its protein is CATSPYSGQGGGGYTF.

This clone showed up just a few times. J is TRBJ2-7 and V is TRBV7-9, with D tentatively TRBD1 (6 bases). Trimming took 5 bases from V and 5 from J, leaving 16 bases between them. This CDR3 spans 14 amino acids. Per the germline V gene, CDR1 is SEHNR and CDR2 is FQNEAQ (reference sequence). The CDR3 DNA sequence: TGTGCCAGCAGCCCAGGGGCCTACCCCCACGAGCAGTACTTC. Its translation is CASSPGAYPHEQYF.

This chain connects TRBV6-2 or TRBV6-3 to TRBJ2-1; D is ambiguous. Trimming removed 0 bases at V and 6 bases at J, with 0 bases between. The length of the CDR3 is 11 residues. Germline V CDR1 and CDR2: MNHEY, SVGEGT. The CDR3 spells CASSYSNEQFF. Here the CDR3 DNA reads TGTGCCAGCAGTTACTCCAATGAGCAGTTCTTC.

CDR3 sequence (DNA): TGTGCCAGCAGTTGGGGACAGGCTAACTATGGCTACACCTTC. Translation: CASSWGQANYGYTF. The J gene is TRBJ1-2, the V gene TRBV28; 8 bases are shared with TRBD1. The V and J ends lost 4 bases and 0 bases, in that order; junction bases with no gene match: 1. This CDR3 contains 14 residues. Germline CDR1 and CDR2: MDHEN and SYDVKM.

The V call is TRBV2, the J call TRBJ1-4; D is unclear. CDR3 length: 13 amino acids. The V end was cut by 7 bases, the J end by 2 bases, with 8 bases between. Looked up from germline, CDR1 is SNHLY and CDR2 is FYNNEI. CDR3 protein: CASIGRTNEKLFF. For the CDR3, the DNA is TGTGCCAGCATCGGCAGGACTAATGAAAAACTGTTTTTT.

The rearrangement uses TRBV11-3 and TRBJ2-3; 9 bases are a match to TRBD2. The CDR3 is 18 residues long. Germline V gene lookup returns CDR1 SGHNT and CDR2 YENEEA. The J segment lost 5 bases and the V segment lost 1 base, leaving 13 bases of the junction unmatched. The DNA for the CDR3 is TGTGCCAGCAGCTTAGTCCTTCCAGCGGGGGGCCAAGGAGATACGCAGTATTTT. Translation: CASSLVLPAGGQGDTQYF.

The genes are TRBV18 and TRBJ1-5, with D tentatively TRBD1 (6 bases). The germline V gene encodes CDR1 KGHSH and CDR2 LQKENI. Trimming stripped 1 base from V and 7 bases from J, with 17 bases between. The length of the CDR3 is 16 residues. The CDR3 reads CASSPQGPGARQPQHF. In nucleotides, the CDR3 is TGTGCCAGCTCACCACAGGGACCAGGGGCTCGCCAGCCCCAGCATTTT.

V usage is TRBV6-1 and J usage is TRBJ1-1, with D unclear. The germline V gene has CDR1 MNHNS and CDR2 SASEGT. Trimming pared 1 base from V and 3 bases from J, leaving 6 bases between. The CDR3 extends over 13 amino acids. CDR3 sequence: CASSEVVDTEAFF. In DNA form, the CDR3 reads TGTGCCAGCAGTGAAGTGGTGGACACTGAAGCTTTCTTT.

Written as DNA, the CDR3 is TGTGCCAGCAGAGGACCCCCCCGGGGGGGATGCGGAAACACCATATATTTT. It is translated as CASRGPPRGGCGNTIYF. The chain links TRBV27 to TRBJ1-3; weak D call: TRBD1 (5 bases). The germline gives CDR1 MNHEY, CDR2 SMNVEV (reference sequence). This CDR3 has 17 residues. Trimming cost V 6 bases and J 4 bases, with 22 bases left between them.

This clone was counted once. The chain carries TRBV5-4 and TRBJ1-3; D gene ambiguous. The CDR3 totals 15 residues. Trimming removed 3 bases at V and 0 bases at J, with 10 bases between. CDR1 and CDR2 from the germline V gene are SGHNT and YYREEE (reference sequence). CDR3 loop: CASSSDWGSGNTIYF. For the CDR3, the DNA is TGTGCCAGCAGCTCCGATTGGGGCTCTGGAAACACCATATATTTT.

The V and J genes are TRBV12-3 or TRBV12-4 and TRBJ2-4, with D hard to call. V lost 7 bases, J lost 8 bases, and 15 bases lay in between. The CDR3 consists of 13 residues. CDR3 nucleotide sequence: TGTGCCAGCACCCTGGACGCTGGTGACATTCAGTACTTC. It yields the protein CASTLDAGDIQYF.

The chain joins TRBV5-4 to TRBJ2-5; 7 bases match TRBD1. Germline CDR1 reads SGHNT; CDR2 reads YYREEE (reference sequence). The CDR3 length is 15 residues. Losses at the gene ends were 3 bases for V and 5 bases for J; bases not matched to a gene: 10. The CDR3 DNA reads TGTGCCAGCAGCTCAGAATCGACAGGGTCGGAGACCCAGTACTTC. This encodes CASSSESTGSETQYF. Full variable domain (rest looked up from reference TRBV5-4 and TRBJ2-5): ETGVTQSPTHLIKTRGQQVTLRCSSQSGHNTVSWYQQALGQGPQFIFQYYREEENGRGNFPPRFSGLQFPNYSSELNVNALELDDSALYLCASSSESTGSETQYFGPGTRLLVL.

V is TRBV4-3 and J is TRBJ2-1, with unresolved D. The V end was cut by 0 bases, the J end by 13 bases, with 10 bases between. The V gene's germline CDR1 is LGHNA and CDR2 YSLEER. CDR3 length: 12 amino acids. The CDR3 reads CASSQDGSNQFF. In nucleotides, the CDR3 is TGCGCCAGCAGCCAAGACGGGTCCAATCAGTTCTTC.

The CDR3 region is CASSAGRDSSQETQYF. CDR3 DNA: TGTGCCAGCAGCGCAGGCCGGGACAGTTCACAAGAGACCCAGTACTTC. The rearrangement links TRBV7-9 to TRBJ2-5; 7 bases are shared with TRBD1. Germline CDR1 reads SEHNR; CDR2 reads FQNEAQ (reference sequence). Trimming at V came to 5 bases and at J to 2 bases, leaving 11 bases not matched to a gene. The CDR3 covers 16 residues.

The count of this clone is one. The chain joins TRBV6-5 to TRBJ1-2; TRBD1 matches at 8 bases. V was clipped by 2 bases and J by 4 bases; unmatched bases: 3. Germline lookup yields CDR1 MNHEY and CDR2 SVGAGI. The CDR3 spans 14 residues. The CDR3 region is CASSYGQGGYGYTF. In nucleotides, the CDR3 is TGTGCCAGCAGTTACGGACAGGGAGGCTATGGCTACACCTTC.

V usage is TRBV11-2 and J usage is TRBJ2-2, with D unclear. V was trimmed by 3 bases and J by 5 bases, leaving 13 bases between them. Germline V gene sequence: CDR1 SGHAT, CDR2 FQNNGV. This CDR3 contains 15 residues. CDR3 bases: TGTGCCAGCAGCTTCAACCATAGGGCGACCGGGGAGCTGTTTTTT. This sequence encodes CASSFNHRATGELFF.

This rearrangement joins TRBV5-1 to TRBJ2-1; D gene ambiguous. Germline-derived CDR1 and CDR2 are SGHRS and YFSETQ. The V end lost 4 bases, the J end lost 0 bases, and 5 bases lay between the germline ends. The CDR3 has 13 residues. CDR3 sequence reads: CASSHNSYNEQFF. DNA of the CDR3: TGCGCCAGCAGCCACAACTCCTACAATGAGCAGTTCTTC.

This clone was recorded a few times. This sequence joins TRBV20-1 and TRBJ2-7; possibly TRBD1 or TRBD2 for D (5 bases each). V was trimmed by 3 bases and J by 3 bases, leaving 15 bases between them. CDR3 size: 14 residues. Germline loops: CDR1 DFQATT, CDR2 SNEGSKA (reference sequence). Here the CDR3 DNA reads TGCAGTGCTAGTCCCTCCGGGGCCAACTACGAGCAGTACTTC. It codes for CSASPSGANYEQYF.

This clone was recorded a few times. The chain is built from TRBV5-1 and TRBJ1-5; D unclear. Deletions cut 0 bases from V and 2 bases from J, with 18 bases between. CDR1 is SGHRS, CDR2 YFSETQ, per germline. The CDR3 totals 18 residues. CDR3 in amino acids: CASSLERARPQGNQPQHF. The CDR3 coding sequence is TGCGCCAGCAGCTTGGAGAGGGCCCGTCCGCAGGGCAATCAGCCCCAGCATTTT.

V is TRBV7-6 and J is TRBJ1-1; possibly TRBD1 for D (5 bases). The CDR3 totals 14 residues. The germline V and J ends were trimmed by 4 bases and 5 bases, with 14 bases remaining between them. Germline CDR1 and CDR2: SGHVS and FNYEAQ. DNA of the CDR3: TGTGCCAGCAGCTCAGGGCCGGGGGGTACTGAAGCTTTCTTT. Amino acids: CASSSGPGGTEAFF.

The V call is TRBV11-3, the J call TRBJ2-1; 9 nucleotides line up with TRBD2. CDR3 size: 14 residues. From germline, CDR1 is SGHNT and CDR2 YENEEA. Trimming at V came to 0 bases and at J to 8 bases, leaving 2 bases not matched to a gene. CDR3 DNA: TGTGCCAGCAGCTTAGAGGCGGGGGGGTATGAGCAGTTCTTC. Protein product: CASSLEAGGYEQFF.

CDR3 DNA sequence: TGTGCCAGCAGTCCCTGGCGGAACAGGGCCGGGGCCAACGTCCTGACTTTC. Amino acids: CASSPWRNRAGANVLTF. The chain recombines TRBV28 with TRBJ2-6; weak D call: TRBD1 (6 bases). The V gene's germline CDR1 is MDHEN and CDR2 SYDVKM. CDR3 size: 17 residues. Between the trimmed V and J ends, which lost 5 bases and 4 bases, there was a span of 18 bases.

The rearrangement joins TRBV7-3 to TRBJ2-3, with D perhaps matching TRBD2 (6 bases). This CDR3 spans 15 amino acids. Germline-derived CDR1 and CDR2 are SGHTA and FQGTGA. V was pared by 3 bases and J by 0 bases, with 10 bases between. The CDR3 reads CASSFGGVSTDTQYF. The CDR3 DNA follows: TGTGCCAGCAGCTTTGGCGGGGTCAGCACAGATACGCAGTATTTT.

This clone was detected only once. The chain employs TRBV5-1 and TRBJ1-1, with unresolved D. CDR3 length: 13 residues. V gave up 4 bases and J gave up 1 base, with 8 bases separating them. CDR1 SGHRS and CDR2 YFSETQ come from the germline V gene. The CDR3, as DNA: TGCGCCAGCAGCACTGACGAGAACACTGAAGCTTTCTTT. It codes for CASSTDENTEAFF.

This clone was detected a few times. The CDR3, as DNA: TGTGCCAGCAGTTTATACTCACCTCAGATAGATCAGCCCCAGCATTTT. Translated: CASSLYSPQIDQPQHF. The J gene is TRBJ1-5, the V gene TRBV27; D gene ambiguous. Trimming removed 1 base from V and 5 bases from J, with 15 bases in between. Germline V gene sequence: CDR1 MNHEY, CDR2 SMNVEV (reference sequence). The CDR3 loop spans 16 amino acids.

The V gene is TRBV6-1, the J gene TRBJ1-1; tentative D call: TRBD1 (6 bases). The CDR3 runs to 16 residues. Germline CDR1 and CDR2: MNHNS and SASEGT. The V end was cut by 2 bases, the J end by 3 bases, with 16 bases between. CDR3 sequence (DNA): TGTGCCAGCAGTGAACATCCGGTCAGGGGTTACACTGAAGCTTTCTTT. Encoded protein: CASSEHPVRGYTEAFF.

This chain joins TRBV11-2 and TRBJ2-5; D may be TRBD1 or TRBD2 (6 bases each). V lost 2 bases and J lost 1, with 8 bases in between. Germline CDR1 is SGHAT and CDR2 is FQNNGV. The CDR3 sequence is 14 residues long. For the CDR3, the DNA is TGTGCCAGCAGCTTATGGGGGGCCCAAGAGACCCAGTACTTC. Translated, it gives CASSLWGAQETQYF.

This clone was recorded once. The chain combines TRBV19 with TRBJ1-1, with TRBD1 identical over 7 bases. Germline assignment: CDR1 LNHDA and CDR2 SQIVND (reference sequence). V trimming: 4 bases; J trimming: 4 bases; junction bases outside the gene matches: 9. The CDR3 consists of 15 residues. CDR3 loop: CASSNLDRTGTEAFF. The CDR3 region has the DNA TGTGCCAGTAGTAACCTGGACAGGACGGGCACTGAAGCTTTCTTT.